This TCR beta chain appears in the sequencing data of a study of OX40 agonist ivuxolimab in advanced cancers. Some clones are missing from TCRdb's copy, which holds only in-frame ones; the method was immunoSEQ multiplex PCR. The table lists tens of thousands of clones, approximately 85% of them singletons. The CDR3 loop spans 17 amino acids. Germline V gives CDR1 MGHRA, CDR2 YSYEKL. Trimming removed 2 bases from V and 4 bases from J, with 21 bases in between. Study-wide findings and caveats: No antigen was identified for the clonally expanded peripheral T cells.

As regards this clone: What it recognizes is unknown.

The sequences come from CD4+ or CD8+ T cells sorted from blood, collected in a trial of the OX40 agonist ivuxolimab. This TCR derives from an adult with an advanced solid tumor such as melanoma, head and neck, liver or kidney cancer. V usage is TRBV4-1 and J usage is TRBJ2-7, with a tentative D call TRBD2 (6 bases). The CDR3 DNA reads as TGCGCCAGCAGCCAAAGATATTTGGGGGACTCTATGTACGAGCAGTACTTC. Translation: CASSQRYLGDSMYEQYF.